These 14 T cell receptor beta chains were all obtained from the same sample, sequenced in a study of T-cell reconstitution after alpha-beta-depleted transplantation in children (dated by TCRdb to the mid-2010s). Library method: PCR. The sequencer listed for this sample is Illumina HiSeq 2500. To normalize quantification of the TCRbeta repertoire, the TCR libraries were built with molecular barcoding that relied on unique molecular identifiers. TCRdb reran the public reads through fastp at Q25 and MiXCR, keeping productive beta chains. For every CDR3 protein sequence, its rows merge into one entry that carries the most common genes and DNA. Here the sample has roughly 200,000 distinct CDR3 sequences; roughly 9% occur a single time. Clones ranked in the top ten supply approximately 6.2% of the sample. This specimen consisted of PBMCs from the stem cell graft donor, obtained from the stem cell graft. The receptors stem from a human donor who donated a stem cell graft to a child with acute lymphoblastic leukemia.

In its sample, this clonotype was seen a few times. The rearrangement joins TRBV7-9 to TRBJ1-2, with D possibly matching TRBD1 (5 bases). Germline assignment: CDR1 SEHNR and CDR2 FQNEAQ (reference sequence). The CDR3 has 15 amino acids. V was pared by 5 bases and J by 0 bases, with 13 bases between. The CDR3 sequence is CASSQGHTTNYGYTF. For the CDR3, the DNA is TGTGCCAGCAGCCAAGGACACACTACTAACTATGGCTACACCTTC. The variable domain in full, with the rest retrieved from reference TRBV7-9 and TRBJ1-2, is DTGVSQNPRHKITKRGQNVTFRCDPISEHNRLYWYRQTLGQGPEFLTYFQNEAQLEKSRLLSDRFSAERPKGSFSTLEIQRTEQGDSAMYLCASSQGHTTNYGYTFGSGTRLTVV.

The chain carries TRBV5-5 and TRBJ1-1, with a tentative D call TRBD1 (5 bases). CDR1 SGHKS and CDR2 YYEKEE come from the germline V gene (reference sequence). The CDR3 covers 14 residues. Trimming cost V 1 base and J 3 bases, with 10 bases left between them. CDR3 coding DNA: TGTGCCAGCAGCTTGAAGGGGCCGGACACTGAAGCTTTCTTT. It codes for CASSLKGPDTEAFF.

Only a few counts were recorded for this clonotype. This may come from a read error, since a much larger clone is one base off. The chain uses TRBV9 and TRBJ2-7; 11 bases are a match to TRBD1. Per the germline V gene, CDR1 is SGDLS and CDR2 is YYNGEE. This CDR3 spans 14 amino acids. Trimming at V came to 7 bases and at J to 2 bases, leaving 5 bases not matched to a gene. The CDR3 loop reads CASGLGQGAYEQYF. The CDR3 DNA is TGTGCCAGCGGTTTGGGACAGGGGGCCTACGAGCAGTACTTC.

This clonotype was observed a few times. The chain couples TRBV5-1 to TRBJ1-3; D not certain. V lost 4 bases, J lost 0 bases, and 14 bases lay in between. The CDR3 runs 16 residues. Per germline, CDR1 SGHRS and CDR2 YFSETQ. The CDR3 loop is CASSLNWYNSGNTIYF. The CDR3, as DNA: TGCGCCAGCAGCCTAAACTGGTACAACTCTGGAAACACCATATATTTT.

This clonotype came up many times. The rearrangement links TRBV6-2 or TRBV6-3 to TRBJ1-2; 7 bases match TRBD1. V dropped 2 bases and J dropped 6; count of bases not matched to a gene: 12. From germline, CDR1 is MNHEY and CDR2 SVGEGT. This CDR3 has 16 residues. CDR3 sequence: CASSYLQGGTFDGYTF. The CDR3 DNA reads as TGTGCCAGCAGTTACCTCCAGGGGGGAACGTTTGATGGCTACACCTTC.

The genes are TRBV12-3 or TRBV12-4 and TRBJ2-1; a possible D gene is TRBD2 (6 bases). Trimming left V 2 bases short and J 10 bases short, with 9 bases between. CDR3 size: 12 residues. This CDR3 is CASSLNLAEQFF. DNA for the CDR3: TGTGCCAGCAGTTTAAATCTAGCGGAGCAGTTCTTC.

The CDR3 nucleotides read TGCAGCGTTAACCGACTAGCGGGTGGGGATGAGCAGTTCTTC. It is translated as CSVNRLAGGDEQFF. V is TRBV29-1 and J is TRBJ2-1, with 10 bases identical to TRBD2. CDR3 length: 14 amino acids. V shed 5 bases and J 8 bases; nucleotides not matched to a gene: 9. CDR1 SQVTM and CDR2 ANQGSEA come from the germline V gene.

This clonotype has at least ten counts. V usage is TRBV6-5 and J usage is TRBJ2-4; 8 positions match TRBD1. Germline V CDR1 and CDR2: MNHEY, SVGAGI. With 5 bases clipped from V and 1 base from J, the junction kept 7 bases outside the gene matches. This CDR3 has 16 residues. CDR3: CASSHGQGVAKNIQYF. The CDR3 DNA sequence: TGTGCCAGCAGTCATGGACAGGGAGTCGCCAAAAACATTCAGTACTTC.

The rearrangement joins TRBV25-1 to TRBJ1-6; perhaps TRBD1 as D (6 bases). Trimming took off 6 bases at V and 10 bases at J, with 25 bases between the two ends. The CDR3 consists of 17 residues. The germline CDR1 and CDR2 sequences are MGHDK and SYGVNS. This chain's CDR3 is CASSVRGVPAVESPLHF. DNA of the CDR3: TGTGCCAGCAGCGTAAGGGGGGTCCCGGCGGTGGAATCACCCCTCCACTTT.

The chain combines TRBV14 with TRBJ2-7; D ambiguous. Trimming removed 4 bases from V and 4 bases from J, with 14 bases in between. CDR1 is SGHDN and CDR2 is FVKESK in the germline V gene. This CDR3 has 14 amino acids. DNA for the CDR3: TGTGCCAGCAGCCGGACCAACGGAATTTACGAGCAGTACTTC. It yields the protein CASSRTNGIYEQYF.

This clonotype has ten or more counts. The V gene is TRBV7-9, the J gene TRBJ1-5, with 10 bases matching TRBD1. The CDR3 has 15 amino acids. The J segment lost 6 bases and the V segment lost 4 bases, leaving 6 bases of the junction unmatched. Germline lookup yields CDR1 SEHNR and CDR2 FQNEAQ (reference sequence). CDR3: CASSSDRGPGQPQHF. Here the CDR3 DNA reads TGTGCCAGCAGCTCCGACAGGGGGCCGGGTCAGCCCCAGCATTTT.

DNA of the CDR3: TGTGCCAGCAGTTATGGGACTCGAAGAGGCACCGGGGAGCTGTTTTTT. This gives the protein CASSYGTRRGTGELFF. J is TRBJ2-2 and V is TRBV12-3 or TRBV12-4, with D perhaps TRBD2 (6 bases). Between the trimmed V and J ends, which lost 4 bases and 4 bases, there was a span of 16 bases. The CDR3 covers 16 residues.

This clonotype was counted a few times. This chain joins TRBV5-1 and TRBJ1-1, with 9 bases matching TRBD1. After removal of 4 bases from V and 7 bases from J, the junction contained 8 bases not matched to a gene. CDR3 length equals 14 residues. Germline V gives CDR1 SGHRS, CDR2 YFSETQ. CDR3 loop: CASSPPGQGLEAFF. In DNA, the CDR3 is TGCGCCAGCAGCCCACCGGGACAGGGACTTGAAGCTTTCTTT.

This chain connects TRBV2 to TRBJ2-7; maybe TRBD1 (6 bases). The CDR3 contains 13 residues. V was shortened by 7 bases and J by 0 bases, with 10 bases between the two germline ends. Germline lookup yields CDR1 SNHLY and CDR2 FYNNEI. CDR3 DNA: TGTGCCAGCAAACAGGACAGCTCCTACGAGCAGTACTTC. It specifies CASKQDSSYEQYF.